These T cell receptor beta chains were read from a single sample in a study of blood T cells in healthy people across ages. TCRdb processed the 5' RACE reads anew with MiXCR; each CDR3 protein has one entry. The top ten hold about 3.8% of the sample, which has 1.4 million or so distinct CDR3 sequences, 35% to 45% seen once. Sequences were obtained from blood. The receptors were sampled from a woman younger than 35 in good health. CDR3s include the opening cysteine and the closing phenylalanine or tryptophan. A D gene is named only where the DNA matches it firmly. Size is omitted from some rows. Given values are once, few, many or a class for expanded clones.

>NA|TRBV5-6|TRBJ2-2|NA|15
TGTGCCAGCAGCTTGGGACAGTCAGACACCGGGGAGCTGTTTTTT
CASSLGQSDTGELFF
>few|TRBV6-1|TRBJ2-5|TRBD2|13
TGTGCCAGCAGATGGGGGGGAGGAGAGACCCAGTACTTC
CASRWGGGETQYF
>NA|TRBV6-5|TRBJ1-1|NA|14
TGTGCCAGCAGTTACGAGGGGATGAACACTGAAGCTTTCTTT
CASSYEGMNTEAFF
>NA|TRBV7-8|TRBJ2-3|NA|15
TGTGCCAGCAGCTTAGGAAGAAGGGGTACAGATACGCAGTATTTT
CASSLGRRGTDTQYF
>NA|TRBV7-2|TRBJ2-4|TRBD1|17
TGTGCCAGCAGCTCTGAGGGGGCGACCTTACTTAAAAACATTCAGTACTTC
CASSSEGATLLKNIQYF
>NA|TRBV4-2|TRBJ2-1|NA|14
TGTGCCAGCAGCCAAGAGGGGGAGGGACAGCAGCAGTTCTTC
CASSQEGEGQQQFF
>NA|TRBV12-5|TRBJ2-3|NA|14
TGTGCTAGTGGTTTCTCCGGGATTACAGATACGCAGTATTTT
CASGFSGITDTQYF
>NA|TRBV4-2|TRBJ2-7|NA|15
TGTGCCAGCAGCCAAGATTTAGGAGGTGGCTACGAGCAGTACTTC
CASSQDLGGGYEQYF
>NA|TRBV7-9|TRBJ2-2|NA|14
TGTGCCAGCAGCTTAAGGCAGTACACCGGGGAGCTGTTTTTT
CASSLRQYTGELFF
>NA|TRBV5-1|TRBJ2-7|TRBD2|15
TGCGCCAGCAGCTTGGATCCAGCGGGAGTGTACGAGCAGTACTTC
CASSLDPAGVYEQYF
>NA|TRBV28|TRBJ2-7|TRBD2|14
TGTGCCACCAACCGGGGGGTTACGGGCTACGAGCAGTACTTC
CATNRGVTGYEQYF
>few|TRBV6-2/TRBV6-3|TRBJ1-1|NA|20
TGTGCCAGCAGTTACTCGGGGCCTACGAGTGCTAGGGAGGTGAACACTGAAGCTTTCTTT
CASSYSGPTSAREVNTEAFF
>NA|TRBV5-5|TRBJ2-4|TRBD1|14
TGTGCCAGCAGCCAGGACAGGGTAGGGAACATTCAGTACTTC
CASSQDRVGNIQYF
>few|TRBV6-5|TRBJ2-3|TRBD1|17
TGTGCCAGCAGTTACTGGACAGGGGGCCCTGGGATGGGTACGCAGTATTTT
CASSYWTGGPGMGTQYF
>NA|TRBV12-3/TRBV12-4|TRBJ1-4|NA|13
TGTGCCAGCGCGGTCCGGGGAGGGGGAAAACTGTTTTTT
CASAVRGGGKLFF
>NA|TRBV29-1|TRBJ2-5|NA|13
TGCAGCGCGAGAGGGCTAAAGAACAATGAGCAGTACTTC
CSARGLKNNEQYF
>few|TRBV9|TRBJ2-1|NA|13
TGTGCCAGCAGCCCCGCTACATACAATGAGCAGTTCTTC
CASSPATYNEQFF
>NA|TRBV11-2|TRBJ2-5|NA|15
TGTGCCAGCGGCCGTGGGGGGACAACACGCTGGGAGCAGTACTTC
CASGRGGTTRWEQYF
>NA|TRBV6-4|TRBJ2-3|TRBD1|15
TGTGCCAGCAGCGCCACAGGGGACGGCACAGATACGCAGTATTTT
CASSATGDGTDTQYF
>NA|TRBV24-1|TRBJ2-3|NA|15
TGTGCCACCAGTGAGCCGGACGAGAACACAGATACGCAGTATTTT
CATSEPDENTDTQYF
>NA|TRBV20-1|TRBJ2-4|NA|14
TGCAGTGCTAGGGCTCTGGAGGCATATAGCATTCAGTACTTC
CSARALEAYSIQYF
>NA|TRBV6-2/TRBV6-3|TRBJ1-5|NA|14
TGTGCCAGCAGATCACAGGTTGTCAATCAGCCCCAGCATTTT
CASRSQVVNQPQHF
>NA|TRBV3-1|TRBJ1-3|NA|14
TGTGCCAGCAGCCAAGATTGGACTGGAAACACCATATATTTT
CASSQDWTGNTIYF
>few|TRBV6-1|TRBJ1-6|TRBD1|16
TGTGCCAGCAGTGCTGAAAGGGACAGTTATAATTCACCCCTCCACTTT
CASSAERDSYNSPLHF